This T cell receptor (beta chain) came from a study of T-cell memory formation after mild COVID-19. Study overall: TCR clusters showed largely donor specificity.

This clonotype was seen at least ten times. Its target is unknown. Overall study results and limits: Pre-infection memory harbored some responding clones, suggesting cross-reactive memory joined.

Via MiXCR, TCRdb re-called the 5' RACE reads, giving one row per CDR3 protein. The sample has about 440,000 distinct CDR3 sequences, around 19% seen once. The material sequenced was PBMCs or a T cell subset sorted from them (not recorded which). The TCR comes from an adult woman who had mild COVID-19 (a few samples of this study predate the infection). Cell type and time point are not known.

The CDR3 loop reads CASVTRSSGGTDTQYF. The CDR3 DNA reads as TGTGCCAGCGTGACTAGAAGTAGCGGGGGCACAGATACGCAGTATTTT. This chain joins TRBV7-2 and TRBJ2-3; 8 bases agree with TRBD2. Trimming took 8 bases from V and 1 from J; bases not matched to a gene: 11. CDR1 and CDR2 from the germline V gene are SGHTA and FQGNSA. The CDR3 loop spans 16 amino acids. Based on the CDR3 plus reference TRBV7-2 and TRBJ2-3, the full variable domain is GAGVSQSPSNKVTEKGKDVELRCDPISGHTALYWYRQSLGQGLEFLIYFQGNSAPDKSGLPSDRFSAERTGGSVSTLTIQRTQQEDSAVYLCASVTRSSGGTDTQYFGPGTRLTVL.